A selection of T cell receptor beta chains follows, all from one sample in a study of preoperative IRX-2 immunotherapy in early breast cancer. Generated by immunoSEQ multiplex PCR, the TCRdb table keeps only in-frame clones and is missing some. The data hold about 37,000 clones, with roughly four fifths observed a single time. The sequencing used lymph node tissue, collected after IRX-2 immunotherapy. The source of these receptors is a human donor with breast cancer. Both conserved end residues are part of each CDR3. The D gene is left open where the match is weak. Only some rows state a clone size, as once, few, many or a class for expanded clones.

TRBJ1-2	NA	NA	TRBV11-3	CASESIPGPLGYTF	TGTGCCAGCGAATCGATCCCGGGACCGCTAGGCTACACCTTC
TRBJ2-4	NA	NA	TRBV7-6	CASSLVQGGAKNIQYF	TGTGCCAGCAGCTTAGTGCAGGGGGGAGCCAAAAACATTCAGTACTTC
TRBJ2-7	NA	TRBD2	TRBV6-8	CASRVTSGAVDEQYF	TGTGCCAGCAGGGTGACTAGCGGAGCGGTAGACGAGCAGTACTTC
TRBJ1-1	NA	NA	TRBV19	CASSKGTGPLNTEAFF	TGTGCCAGTAGTAAGGGAACAGGTCCTTTGAACACTGAAGCTTTCTTT
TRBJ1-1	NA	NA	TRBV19	CASRAEGSHTEAFF	TGTGCCAGTAGGGCGGAGGGTTCCCACACTGAAGCTTTCTTT
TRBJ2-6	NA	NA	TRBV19	CASSLWAGPGANVLTF	TGTGCCAGTAGCCTCTGGGCGGGGCCTGGGGCCAACGTCCTGACTTTC
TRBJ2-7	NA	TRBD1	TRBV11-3	CASSPRDRVDEQYF	TGTGCCAGCAGCCCCCGGGACAGGGTCGACGAGCAGTACTTC
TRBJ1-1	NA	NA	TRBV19	CASSIVGGNTEAFF	TGTGCCAGTAGTATAGTAGGGGGGAACACTGAAGCTTTCTTT
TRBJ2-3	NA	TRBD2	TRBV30	CAWSHGLGESTDTQYF	TGTGCCTGGAGTCACGGACTAGGGGAGAGCACAGATACGCAGTATTTT
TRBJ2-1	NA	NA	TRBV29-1	CSVERTAYNEQFF	TGCAGCGTTGAGAGGACGGCCTACAATGAGCAGTTCTTC
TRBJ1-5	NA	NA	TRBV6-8	CASQTVTNQPQHF	TGTGCCAGCCAGACAGTCACCAATCAGCCCCAGCATTTT
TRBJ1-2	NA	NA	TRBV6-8	CASSELQGGGKDGYTF	TGTGCCAGCAGCGAGCTGCAGGGTGGGGGAAAGGATGGCTACACCTTC
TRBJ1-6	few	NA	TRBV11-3	CASSLSGNNSPLHF	TGTGCCAGCAGCTTGTCCGGAAATAATTCACCCCTCCACTTT
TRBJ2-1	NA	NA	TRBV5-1	CASSLRGQSSYNEQFF	TGCGCCAGCAGCCTGAGAGGGCAAAGCTCCTACAATGAGCAGTTCTTC
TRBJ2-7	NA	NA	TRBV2	CASSEAHQKRSEQYF	TGTGCCAGCAGTGAAGCGCATCAGAAGAGAAGCGAGCAGTACTTC
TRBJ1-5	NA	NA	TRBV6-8	CAIKETGPNQPQHF	TGTGCCATCAAAGAAACGGGGCCTAATCAGCCCCAGCATTTT
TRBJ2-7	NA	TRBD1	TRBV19	CASSTGTGLLTYEQYF	TGTGCCAGTAGTACCGGGACAGGACTTCTAACCTACGAGCAGTACTTC
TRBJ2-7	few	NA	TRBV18	CASSPPAWSYEQYF	TGTGCCAGCTCACCGCCCGCTTGGTCGTACGAGCAGTACTTC
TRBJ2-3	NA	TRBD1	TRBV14	CASRQDRTDTQYF	TGTGCCAGCAGACAGGACAGGACAGATACGCAGTATTTT
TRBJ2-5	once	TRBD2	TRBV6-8	CASSFGGGSEETQYF	TGTGCCAGCAGTTTTGGGGGGGGATCCGAAGAGACCCAGTACTTC
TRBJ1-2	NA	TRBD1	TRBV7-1	CASSPTGVHGYTF	TGTGCCAGCAGCCCGACAGGGGTCCATGGCTACACCTTC
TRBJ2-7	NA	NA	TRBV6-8	CASSYTGWGFYEQYF	TGTGCCAGCAGTTACACGGGATGGGGGTTTTACGAGCAGTACTTC
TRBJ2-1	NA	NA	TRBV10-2	CASSEGGMSEQFF	TGCGCCAGCAGTGAAGGGGGGATGAGCGAGCAGTTCTTC
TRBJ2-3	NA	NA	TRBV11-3	CASSLDRGRGSTDTQYF	TGTGCCAGCAGCTTAGATCGAGGCAGGGGTTCCACAGATACGCAGTATTTT
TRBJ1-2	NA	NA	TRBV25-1	CASSGGTLRENGYTF	TGTGCCAGCAGTGGGGGGACCCTCCGAGAAAATGGCTACACCTTC
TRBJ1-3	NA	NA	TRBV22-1	CASSARDSGSGNTIYF	TGTGCCAGCAGCGCCCGGGACTCGGGCTCTGGAAACACCATATATTTT
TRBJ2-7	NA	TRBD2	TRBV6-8	CASSLAGGAYYEQYF	TGTGCCAGCAGTTTAGCGGGGGGTGCCTACTACGAGCAGTACTTC
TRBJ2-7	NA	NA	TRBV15	CATSRDPLRGSGEQYF	TGTGCCACCAGCAGAGATCCGCTCCGAGGCAGCGGCGAGCAGTACTTC
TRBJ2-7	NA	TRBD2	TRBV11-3	CASSLLAGGREQYF	TGTGCCAGCAGCTTGCTAGCGGGGGGGCGAGAGCAGTACTTC
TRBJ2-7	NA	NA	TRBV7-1	CASSLHRVSYEQYF	TGTGCCAGCAGCTTACACAGGGTTTCCTACGAGCAGTACTTC
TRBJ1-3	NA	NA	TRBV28	CASSLYPGTGNTIYF	TGTGCCAGCAGTTTATATCCAGGGACCGGAAACACCATATATTTT
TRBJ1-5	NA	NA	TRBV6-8	CASSRGWGRERNQPQHF	TGTGCCAGCAGTAGAGGGTGGGGAAGGGAGCGCAATCAGCCCCAGCATTTT
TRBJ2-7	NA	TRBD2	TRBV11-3	CASSLGLAGAYEQYF	TGTGCCAGCAGCTTGGGGCTAGCGGGGGCCTACGAGCAGTACTTC
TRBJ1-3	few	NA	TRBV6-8	CASSFSGGGGNTIYF	TGTGCCAGCAGTTTTTCCGGAGGGGGTGGAAACACCATATATTTT
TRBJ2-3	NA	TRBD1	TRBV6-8	CASSGGQVGTDTQYF	TGTGCCAGCAGTGGGGGACAGGTTGGCACAGATACGCAGTATTTT
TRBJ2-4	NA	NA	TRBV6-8	CASRTQGFRTNIQYF	TGTGCCAGCAGAACTCAGGGATTTCGGACGAACATTCAGTACTTC
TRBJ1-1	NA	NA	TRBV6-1	CASSEGRRTEAFF	TGTGCCAGCAGTGAAGGAAGGAGGACTGAAGCTTTCTTT
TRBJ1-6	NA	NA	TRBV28	CASSTPAFPLHF	TGTGCCAGCAGTACCCCCGCTTTCCCCCTCCACTTT
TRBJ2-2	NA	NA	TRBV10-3	CAISESRVGETGELFF	TGTGCCATCAGTGAGTCGAGGGTAGGGGAGACCGGGGAGCTGTTTTTT
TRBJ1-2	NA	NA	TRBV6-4	CASKSPGVTNYGYTF	TGTGCCAGCAAGTCACCAGGGGTAACTAACTATGGCTACACCTTC
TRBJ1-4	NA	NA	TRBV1	CASSQGHQLEKLFF	TGCGCCAGCAGCCAGGGACACCAGCTGGAAAAACTGTTTTTT
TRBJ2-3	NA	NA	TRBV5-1	CASSLGPQLDTQYF	TGCGCCAGCAGCTTGGGTCCTCAGCTGGATACGCAGTATTTT
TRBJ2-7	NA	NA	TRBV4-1	CASSQDSGDYEQYF	TGCGCCAGCAGCCAAGATTCAGGGGACTACGAGCAGTACTTC
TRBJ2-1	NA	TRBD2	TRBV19	CASSIGGGEQFF	TGTGCCAGTAGTATTGGGGGGGGTGAGCAGTTCTTC
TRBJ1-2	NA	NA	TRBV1	CASSNNRGPTLYGYTF	TGCGCCAGCAGCAACAACAGGGGGCCTACCCTCTATGGCTACACCTTC
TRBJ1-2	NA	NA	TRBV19	CASVGDRYGYTF	TGTGCCAGTGTAGGGGATCGCTATGGCTACACCTTC
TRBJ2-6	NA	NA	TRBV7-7	CASSLGAPSGVLTF	TGTGCCAGCAGCTTGGGAGCGCCCTCCGGCGTCCTGACTTTC